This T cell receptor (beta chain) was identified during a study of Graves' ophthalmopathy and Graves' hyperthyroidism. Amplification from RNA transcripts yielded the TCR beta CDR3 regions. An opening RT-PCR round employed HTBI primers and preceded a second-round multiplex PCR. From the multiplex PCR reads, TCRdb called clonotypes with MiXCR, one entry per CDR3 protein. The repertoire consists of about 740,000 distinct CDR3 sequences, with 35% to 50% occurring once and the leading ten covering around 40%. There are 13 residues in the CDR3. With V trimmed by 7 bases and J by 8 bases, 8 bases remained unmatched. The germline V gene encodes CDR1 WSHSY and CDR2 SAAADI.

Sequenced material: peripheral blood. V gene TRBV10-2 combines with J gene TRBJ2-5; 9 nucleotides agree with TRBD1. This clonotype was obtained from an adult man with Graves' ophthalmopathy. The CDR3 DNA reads TGCGCCAGCATACGGGACAGGGTCGACACCCAGTACTTC. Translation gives CASIRDRVDTQYF.